A selection of T cell receptor beta chains follows, all from one sample in a study of CD8+CD57+ T cells in acquired aplastic anemia. TCRdb redid the calling of the reads with MiXCR, one entry per CDR3 protein. The sample includes 150,000 to 200,000 distinct CDR3 sequences, 63% of them seen just once. Sequences were obtained from sorted CD4+, CD8+, or CD8+CD57+ T cells (not recorded which) from PBMCs. These receptors were obtained from a human donor in good health. Each CDR3 is given with its conserved first and last residue. A D gene is named only where the DNA matches it firmly. Only some rows state a clone size, as once, few, many or a class for expanded clones.

TRBV7-2	-	15	TRBJ2-5	-	CASGRSAGMQETQYF	TGTGCCAGCGGCCGTAGCGCAGGGATGCAAGAGACCCAGTACTTC
TRBV2	-	13	TRBJ1-2	once	CASSATVSYGYTF	TGTGCCAGCAGTGCTACAGTGAGCTATGGCTACACCTTC
TRBV15	-	15	TRBJ1-2	-	CATSRALEGDYGYTF	TGTGCCACCAGCAGAGCCTTGGAGGGGGACTATGGCTACACCTTC
TRBV7-2	-	13	TRBJ1-2	-	CASSYGQSYGYTF	TGTGCCAGCAGCTACGGACAGAGCTATGGCTACACCTTC
TRBV19	TRBD1	14	TRBJ2-6	-	CASKTGLGANVLTF	TGTGCCAGTAAGACAGGGTTAGGGGCCAACGTCCTGACTTTC
TRBV27	-	14	TRBJ2-1	-	CASSLGHLPREQFF	TGTGCCAGCAGTTTGGGGCACTTGCCTCGGGAGCAGTTCTTC
TRBV9	-	15	TRBJ2-1	-	CASSPGRLGYNEQFF	TGTGCCAGCAGCCCAGGACGACTGGGTTACAATGAGCAGTTCTTC
TRBV7-2	-	16	TRBJ2-5	-	CASSLSDYNGEETQYF	TGTGCCAGCAGCTTATCCGACTACAACGGGGAAGAGACCCAGTACTTC
TRBV2	-	15	TRBJ1-1	once	CASSESPGANTEAFF	TGTGCCAGCAGTGAATCCCCGGGGGCCAACACTGAAGCTTTCTTT
TRBV6-6	-	15	TRBJ2-1	-	CASSQSQGSYNEQFF	TGTGCCAGCAGCCAATCCCAGGGCTCCTACAATGAGCAGTTCTTC
TRBV15	TRBD1	14	TRBJ2-7	-	CATSRAGQAYEQYF	TGTGCCACCAGCAGAGCGGGACAGGCCTACGAGCAGTACTTC
TRBV30	-	14	TRBJ1-5	-	CAWSAGISNQPQHF	TGTGCCTGGAGTGCGGGGATCAGCAATCAGCCCCAGCATTTT
TRBV2	TRBD2	15	TRBJ2-7	many	CASSELASGSYEQYF	TGTGCCAGCAGTGAGTTGGCTAGCGGCTCCTACGAGCAGTACTTC
TRBV9	TRBD2	15	TRBJ2-1	-	CASSVDLAGWGEQFF	TGTGCCAGCAGCGTTGATCTAGCGGGATGGGGTGAGCAGTTCTTC
TRBV11-2	-	13	TRBJ2-5	-	CASTQLGVETQYF	TGTGCCAGCACCCAGTTGGGGGTGGAGACCCAGTACTTC
TRBV20-1	-	15	TRBJ1-3	-	CSARDGRTSGNTIYF	TGCAGTGCTAGAGATGGACGGACCTCTGGAAACACCATATATTTT
TRBV12-1	-	15	TRBJ2-7	-	CASSCERENGYEQYF	TGTGCCAGCAGCTGCGAGCGGGAGAACGGCTACGAGCAGTACTTC
TRBV2	-	13	TRBJ1-1	-	CASRGSDGTEAFF	TGTGCCAGCAGGGGATCGGACGGTACTGAAGCTTTCTTT
TRBV29-1	-	13	TRBJ1-5	-	CSVGSGRNQPQHF	TGCAGCGTTGGTTCGGGGAGGAATCAGCCCCAGCATTTT
TRBV7-3	-	14	TRBJ1-6	-	CASTLGDTWAPLHF	TGTGCCAGCACCCTAGGGGACACCTGGGCACCCCTCCACTTT
TRBV7-6	-	15	TRBJ2-3	few	CASSLAWGGTDTQYF	TGTGCCAGCAGCTTAGCTTGGGGCGGCACAGATACGCAGTATTTT
TRBV20-1	TRBD1	12	TRBJ1-1	-	CSRDRANTEAFF	TGCTCAAGGGACAGGGCGAACACTGAAGCTTTCTTT
TRBV5-6	-	13	TRBJ2-5	-	CASSLPGTQTQYF	TGTGCCAGCAGCTTGCCAGGGACTCAGACCCAGTACTTC
TRBV5-6	-	14	TRBJ2-7	few	CAISALPRGGEQYF	TGTGCCATCAGTGCGTTACCTAGGGGAGGCGAGCAGTACTTC
TRBV7-8	TRBD2	16	TRBJ2-2	few	CASSLRLAGRTGELFF	TGTGCCAGCAGCTTAAGGCTAGCGGGGCGTACCGGGGAGCTGTTTTTT
TRBV2	TRBD1	17	TRBJ1-2	-	CASSERHRGSTNYGYTF	TGTGCCAGCAGTGAACGGCACAGGGGCTCCACCAACTATGGCTACACCTTC
TRBV24-1	-	14	TRBJ2-4	-	CATSEAGIGNIQYF	TGTGCCACCAGTGAGGCAGGGATTGGGAACATTCAGTACTTC
TRBV24-1	TRBD2	18	TRBJ2-5	few	CATSDEVGTSAHQETQYF	TGTGCCACCAGTGATGAGGTTGGGACTAGCGCCCACCAAGAGACCCAGTACTTC
TRBV7-9	TRBD1	15	TRBJ1-6	-	CASSEGGRVASPLHF	TGCGCCAGCAGTGAAGGGGGCAGGGTTGCTTCACCCCTCCACTTT
TRBV25-1	TRBD2	15	TRBJ2-7	-	CASSLTSGRPEWQYF	TGTGCCAGCAGCCTGACTAGCGGGAGGCCGGAATGGCAGTACTTC